Each of the 28 T cell receptor beta chains below was sequenced from the same sample in a study of CD8 T cells in ankylosing spondylitis. The study's findings and limits: Blood from ankylosing spondylitis patients appeared to carry a characteristic roughly eight-variant TCR beta motif.

In TCRdb, the 5' RACE reads were re-called with MiXCR into one record per CDR3 protein. Here the sample spans around 540,000 distinct CDR3 sequences, 9.5% to 15% being singletons. Antigen specificity for these receptors is unknown. Sequenced input: blood, either unsorted or a sorted T cell fraction (not recorded which). All receptors derive from a male donor with ankylosing spondylitis.

This clonotype was detected ten times or more. V is TRBV12-3 or TRBV12-4 and J is TRBJ2-2, with TRBD2 identical over 8 bases. CDR3 length: 16 residues. Germline trimming cut 6 bases from V and 7 bases from J; bases unmatched to any gene: 13. CDR3 nucleotide sequence: TGTGCCAGCAGCTTGCAATTAGCGGGAACTGGCGGGGAGCTGTTTTTT. This gives the protein CASSLQLAGTGGELFF.

The rearrangement links TRBV20-1 to TRBJ1-1; D is undetermined. Trimming took off 5 bases at V and 11 bases at J, with 15 bases between the two ends. The CDR3 is 11 residues long. CDR1 and CDR2 (germline): DFQATT, SNEGSKA (reference sequence). CDR3: CSADQSLWAFF. DNA of the CDR3: TGCAGTGCTGACCAAAGCCTATGGGCTTTCTTT.

The gene calls are TRBV2 and TRBJ2-1; 9 bases agree with TRBD2. Looked up from germline, CDR1 is SNHLY and CDR2 is FYNNEI. The length of the CDR3 is 14 residues. V lost 6 bases and J lost 6; bases outside the gene matches: 6. The CDR3 coding sequence is TGTGCCAGCAGGCCACTAGCGGGCCCCAATGAGCAGTTCTTC. Translated, it gives CASRPLAGPNEQFF.

The chain uses TRBV15 and TRBJ2-1; weak D call: TRBD2 (5 bases). CDR1 and CDR2 (germline): LNHNV, YYDKDF (reference sequence). V was cut by 0 bases and J by 9 bases, with 12 bases left in between. The CDR3 consists of 14 residues. This CDR3 is CATSRDQSRGEQFF. The CDR3, as DNA: TGTGCCACCAGCAGAGATCAATCTCGGGGTGAGCAGTTCTTC.

The chain employs TRBV10-1 and TRBJ2-1; 7 bases line up with TRBD1. Germline trimming cut 8 bases from V and 9 bases from J; bases unmatched to any gene: 7. The CDR3 totals 12 residues. The germline V gene encodes CDR1 WNHNN and CDR2 SYGVQD (reference sequence). For the CDR3, the DNA is TGCGCCAGCTCGACAGGGTTGGGTGAGCAGTTCTTC. Its protein product is CASSTGLGEQFF.

At least ten counts were recorded for this clonotype. The chain joins TRBV27 to TRBJ2-3; a weak D match, TRBD2 (6 bases). This CDR3 spans 14 amino acids. V gave up 2 bases and J gave up 6 bases, with 12 bases separating them. Germline assignment: CDR1 MNHEY and CDR2 SMNVEV (reference sequence). CDR3 region: CASSLTPLADTQYF. In DNA form, the CDR3 reads TGTGCCAGCAGTTTAACGCCCCTAGCGGATACGCAGTATTTT.

A few counts support this clonotype. This sequence joins TRBV2 and TRBJ2-2; D is uncertain. Germline CDR1 and CDR2: SNHLY and FYNNEI. Trimming shortened V by 7 bases and J by 4 bases, and 13 bases separated the two germline ends. The CDR3 has 14 residues. CDR3 bases: TGTGCCAGCACTCTGGCTCGTCGCACCGGGGAGCTGTTTTTT. It is translated as CASTLARRTGELFF. The variable domain in full, completed from reference TRBV2 and TRBJ2-2, reads EPEVTQTPSHQVTQMGQEVILRCVPISNHLYFYWYRQILGQKVEFLVSFYNNEISEKSEIFDDQFSVERPDGSNFTLKIRSTKLEDSAMYFCASTLARRTGELFFGEGSRLTVL.

This clonotype appeared a few times. The gene calls are TRBV5-1 and TRBJ1-1; D call uncertain. Germline V lookup: CDR1 SGHRS, CDR2 YFSETQ. The CDR3 has 14 residues. V was clipped by 1 base and J by 1 base, with 8 bases between them. CDR3 DNA: TGCGCCAGCAGCTTGAGGGATCCGAACACTGAAGCTTTCTTT. Translation: CASSLRDPNTEAFF.

Worth noting for this clonotype: One end of the junction is discordant with germline, which a read error may explain. The V gene is TRBV24-1, the J gene TRBJ2-1; no reliable D call. The CDR3 has 13 amino acids. Germline-derived CDR1 and CDR2 are KGHDR and SFDVKD. The CDR3 loop reads CATSDPPLNERFF. Here the CDR3 DNA reads TGTGCCACCAGTGACCCCCCCCTCAATGAGCGGTTCTTC.

This clonotype has more than one count but fewer than ten. The chain has TRBV7-4 and TRBJ1-4; unclear D gene. Trimming stripped 6 bases from V and 5 bases from J, with 13 bases between. The germline V gene encodes CDR1 SGHVT and CDR2 SQSDAQ. The CDR3 has 14 residues. CDR3 bases: TGTGCCAGCAGGTCAGAGCACCTCAATGAAAAACTGTTTTTT. This gives the protein CASRSEHLNEKLFF.

This clonotype occurred many times. The chain employs TRBV12-3 or TRBV12-4 and TRBJ2-5; 7 bases agree with TRBD1. This CDR3 contains 13 residues. The V segment lost 5 bases and the J segment 2 bases; nucleotides outside the gene matches: 2. The DNA of the CDR3 is TGTGCCAGCAGTCAGGGACAGCAAGAGACCCAGTACTTC. It translates to CASSQGQQETQYF.

A note on this clonotype: Given a much more abundant clone one base away, this may be a read error. This chain connects TRBV14 to TRBJ1-1; the D gene is possibly TRBD1 (5 bases). Germline V gene sequence: CDR1 SGHDN, CDR2 FVKESK. CDR3 length: 12 amino acids. The CDR3 here is CASSERVQGTLF. In DNA form, the CDR3 reads TGTGCCAGCAGTGAAAGAGTCCAGGGAACTTTGTTT.

The chain has TRBV29-1 and TRBJ2-6, with 11 bases fitting TRBD1. The CDR3 is 16 amino acids. In germline, CDR1 is SQVTM, CDR2 ANQGSEA. V dropped 7 bases and J dropped 0; count of bases not matched to a gene: 5. The CDR3 sequence: CSAWDRGISGANVLTF. Written as DNA, the CDR3 is TGCAGCGCATGGGACAGGGGGATCTCTGGGGCCAACGTCCTGACTTTC.

This clonotype occurred a few times. V is TRBV3-1 and J is TRBJ2-7; D gene uncertain. Germline CDR1 and CDR2: LGHDT and YNNKEL (reference sequence). The CDR3 has 14 residues. The V gene lost 0 bases and the J gene lost 4 bases, with 10 bases spanning the gap. CDR3 sequence (DNA): TGTGCCAGCAGCCAAGAGGTACTACTTTACGAGCAGTACTTC. It translates to CASSQEVLLYEQYF.

In this sample, this clonotype turned up a few times. The chain couples TRBV10-3 to TRBJ2-7; the D is unclear. CDR1 and CDR2 (germline): ENHRY, SYGVKD. The CDR3 consists of 14 residues. V dropped 2 bases and J dropped 5 bases, with 13 bases sitting between them. DNA for the CDR3: TGTGCCATCAGTGAGGTCCCAGGAGAGGACGAGCAGTACGTC. Translated, it gives CAISEVPGEDEQYV.

The V and J genes are TRBV16 and TRBJ1-2, with D possibly TRBD1 on 5 matching bases. Per germline, CDR1 KGHSY and CDR2 FQNENV. Trimming cost V 0 bases and J 7 bases, with 15 bases left between them. This CDR3 is built from 15 residues. The CDR3 is CASSQSDSVVGGYTF. The DNA for the CDR3 is TGTGCCAGCAGCCAATCCGACAGCGTTGTGGGTGGCTACACCTTC.

The chain has TRBV7-9 and TRBJ1-2, with 7 nucleotides matching TRBD1. The germline V gene has CDR1 SEHNR and CDR2 FQNEAQ (reference sequence). V shed 5 bases and J 4 bases; nucleotides not matched to a gene: 7. The CDR3 consists of 14 residues. DNA of the CDR3: TGTGCCAGCAGCCCCGGGACAGATACCTATGGCTACACCTTC. This encodes CASSPGTDTYGYTF.

This clonotype was detected many times. V is TRBV12-3 or TRBV12-4 and J is TRBJ2-3, with a possible D match to TRBD2 (5 bases). The CDR3 consists of 15 residues. The V end was cut by 2 bases, the J end by 6 bases, with 15 bases between. CDR3: CASSLWENGEDTQYF. The CDR3 DNA is TGTGCCAGCAGTTTATGGGAGAATGGGGAGGATACGCAGTATTTT.

Only a few counts were recorded for this clonotype. This chain connects TRBV29-1 to TRBJ1-5; D is unclear. The CDR3 spans 12 residues. From germline, CDR1 is SQVTM and CDR2 ANQGSEA. V gave up 5 bases and J gave up 0 bases, with 5 bases separating them. CDR3 protein: CSVLVSNQPQHF. The DNA for the CDR3 is TGCAGCGTTCTCGTTAGCAATCAGCCCCAGCATTTT.

The chain couples TRBV3-1 to TRBJ2-3; D may correspond to TRBD1 or TRBD2 (5 bases each). V was pared by 0 bases and J by 7 bases, with 8 bases between. Germline V gene sequence: CDR1 LGHDT, CDR2 YNNKEL (reference sequence). CDR3 length: 13 residues. For the CDR3, the DNA is TGTGCCAGCAGCCAAGAGGGGGTGTATACGCAGTATTTT. Its translation: CASSQEGVYTQYF.

The rearrangement links TRBV24-1 to TRBJ2-1, with TRBD2 identical over 9 bases. The CDR3 has 18 amino acids. The trim removed 1 base at V and 8 bases at J, leaving 14 bases unmatched. Germline values: CDR1 KGHDR, CDR2 SFDVKD. The chain's CDR3 is CATSDFTTTSGLYDEQFF. For the CDR3, the DNA is TGTGCCACCAGTGATTTTACGACTACTAGCGGGTTGTACGATGAGCAGTTCTTC.

The V and J genes are TRBV6-1 and TRBJ2-7; 10 positions match TRBD2. The CDR3 extends over 16 amino acids. CDR1 is MNHNS, CDR2 SASEGT, per germline. The ends lost 2 bases at V and 7 bases at J; junction bases unmatched: 11. CDR3 residues: CASSEPQLAGSREQYV. The CDR3 DNA is TGTGCCAGCAGTGAACCTCAACTAGCGGGGTCTAGAGAGCAGTACGTC.

The chain recombines TRBV10-2 with TRBJ2-3; the D is unclear. The CDR3 contains 16 residues. The V end was cut by 0 bases, the J end by 1 base, with 11 bases between. Germline values: CDR1 WSHSY, CDR2 SAAADI. The CDR3 region has the DNA TGCGCCAGCAGTGAGTCGAACCTTCTCGGCACAGATACGCAGTATTTT. This gives the protein CASSESNLLGTDTQYF.

This clonotype was detected only a few times. This chain uses TRBV6-4 with TRBJ2-3; TRBD2 agrees at 10 bases. The CDR3 contains 14 residues. V was pared by 7 bases and J by 6 bases, with 7 bases of the junction left unmatched. Germline-derived CDR1 and CDR2 are MRHNA and SNTAGT. The CDR3 sequence is CASKTSGNTDTQYF. The CDR3, as DNA: TGTGCCAGCAAAACTAGCGGGAACACGGATACGCAGTATTTT.

This clonotype occurred a few times. This sequence joins TRBV15 and TRBJ2-7; 10 bases agree with TRBD2. V was pared by 9 bases and J by 6 bases, with 8 bases of the junction left unmatched. The germline CDR1 and CDR2 sequences are LNHNV and YYDKDF (reference sequence). The CDR3 is 13 residues long. CDR3 in DNA: TGTGCCACTGCGGGGCTAGCGGGAGCCGAGCAGTACTTC. This gives the protein CATAGLAGAEQYF.

The rearrangement links TRBV29-1 to TRBJ1-2, with D perhaps matching TRBD1 (5 bases). The germline CDR1 and CDR2 sequences are SQVTM and ANQGSEA. This CDR3 has 13 amino acids. V dropped 0 bases and J dropped 5 bases, with 10 bases sitting between them. The CDR3 loop reads CSVEDYRLYGYTF. CDR3 coding DNA: TGCAGCGTTGAAGATTACAGGTTGTATGGCTACACCTTC.

The rearrangement uses TRBV12-3 or TRBV12-4 and TRBJ2-7; unclear D gene. The V and J ends lost 1 base and 4 bases respectively, with 8 bases between them. CDR3 size: 13 residues. CDR3 sequence: CASSLDLDYEQYV. The CDR3 nucleotides read TGTGCCAGCAGTTTAGATCTCGATTACGAGCAGTACGTC.

This clonotype was observed a few times. The rearrangement joins TRBV29-1 to TRBJ2-4; D call uncertain. Trimming shortened V by 7 bases and J by 8 bases, and 18 bases separated the two germline ends. Looked up from germline, CDR1 is SQVTM and CDR2 is ANQGSEA. CDR3 length: 13 amino acids. CDR3 in amino acids: CSALDGLGDIQYF. The CDR3 DNA reads TGCAGCGCCCTCGACGGCCTTGGGGACATTCAGTACTTC. Full variable domain (missing parts from reference TRBV29-1 and TRBJ2-4): SAVISQKPSRDICQRGTSLTIQCQVDSQVTMMFWYRQQPGQSLTLIATANQGSEATYESGFVIDKFPISRPNLTFSTLTVSNMSPEDSSIYLCSALDGLGDIQYFGAGTRLSVL.